The following is a TCR beta chain sequence with its context. These data come from a study of blood T cell repertoires in COVID-19. As for the study in general: Samples representing acute and convalescent COVID-19 were sourced from the United States, Italy and Spain. Nucleic acid was either cDNA or gDNA, and it came from T cells, B-cell-depleted T cells, or PBMCs.

This CDR3 is 14 amino acids long. CDR1 is MNHEY, CDR2 SMNVEV, per germline (reference sequence). The ends were cut back, 6 bases at V and 5 bases at J, with 11 bases in the middle. In the original workflow: Amplification from reference gene primers served as the basis for estimated nucleated cell counts. Profiling relied on immunoSEQ multiplex PCR, and the TCRdb table lists in-frame clones only, not all of them. That table supplies the V and J calls and clone size; D and trimming were determined from the DNA. This sample carries about 98,000 clones, over 70% of them seen once, and the ten largest clones take around 4.1%.

The chain joins TRBV27 to TRBJ1-6, with D maybe TRBD1 (6 bases). The sample consisted of peripheral blood. The receptor comes from a man in his 60s with acute or convalescent COVID-19. CDR3 sequence: CASRGQPNNSPLHF. DNA of the CDR3: TGTGCCAGCAGAGGACAGCCGAATAATTCACCCCTCCACTTT.